This T cell receptor (beta chain) was sequenced during a study of cytomegalovirus exposure and HLA in healthy donors. The study's findings and limits: The only immune exposure information that was available was CMV serostatus. There were reportedly fewer N-insertions in an Asian-associated ancestry cluster than the approximately 640-donor mean, in a later analysis.

The PCR had 60 Vbeta and 13 Jbeta primers. Sequencing was performed with immunoSEQ multiplex PCR; in TCRdb, only in-frame clones are kept and a portion is missing. The data hold about 180,000 clones, with about 68% observed a single time. This clone was counted a few times. The antigen is not known. Germline lookup yields CDR1 MDHEN and CDR2 SYDVKM. This CDR3 is built from 13 residues. V trimming: 6 bases; J trimming: 8 bases; junction bases outside the gene matches: 7. Input material: PBMCs. V usage is TRBV28 and J usage is TRBJ2-1; 7 nucleotides agree with TRBD2. This TCR came from a female donor in good health and CMV-seronegative. The CDR3 DNA sequence: TGTGCCAGCAGACCGGGGGGAGGCGATGAGCAGTTCTTC. This gives the protein CASRPGGGDEQFF.